This T cell receptor (beta chain) was captured in a study of Ad26.COV2.S vaccination and SARS-CoV-2 variants (dated by TCRdb to the early 2020s). Regarding the study in general: Donors in the vaccine arm were drawn from COV1001, a multicentre, randomized, double-blind, placebo-controlled phase I-IIa trial testing Ad26.COV2.S in healthy adults. Ad26.COV2.S was administered intramuscularly at 5 x 10^10 or 1 x 10^11 viral particles, either as a single shot or as two shots given 56 days apart. TCRbeta repertoire sequencing was used to assess the specificity and breadth of SARS-CoV-2-reactive T cell receptors after Ad26.COV2.S vaccination. The TCR-sequenced set comprised roughly 30 samples: some 20 Ad26.COV2.S vaccine recipients, 5 placebo recipients and 8 SARS-CoV-2 convalescent individuals. Trial participants were randomized into five groups of five, in which low-dose or high-dose Ad26.COV2.S was given once or twice, or placebo was given on both occasions. Investigators did not know the trial group allocation while performing experiments and assessing outcomes. Summary of the overall study and its limitations: After vaccination, spike-specific CD8+ and CD4+ T cell responses were reported to show substantial breadth. The study lacked the statistical power to compare responses across vaccine doses or regimens. Higher spike-specific TCR breadth was observed in Ad26.COV2.S recipients than in placebo recipients (P = 0.0014). Vaccine and placebo recipients had similar non-spike TCR breadth, a finding consistent with the vaccine containing only spike. The authors noted that the TCR breadth and depth analyses may have underestimated total T cell responses.

With regard to this clone: There is no known antigen for this receptor. The sample holds no much larger clone one base away, and base qualities are not on file.

The sample's treatment or condition label, decoded: roughly 19 received Ad26.COV2.S at low or high dose, single or two shots; about 5 received placebo; per-sample allocation not given. For vaccine and placebo recipients, the sequenced repertoires came from samples collected on day 63 after the first injection. In Cohort 1b, some 25 adults aged 18-55 years were enrolled at a single site in Boston, USA, between 29 July and 7 August 2020. Ad26.COV2.S was a replication-incompetent adenovirus type 26 vector that expressed a prefusion-stabilized SARS-CoV-2 spike protein derived from the original Wuhan strain. According to the germline V gene, CDR1 reads SGHRS and CDR2 reads YFSETQ. CDR3 length: 19 amino acids, cysteine to phenylalanine. Only the CDR3 portion is preserved as DNA: 57 bases, with reading frame beginning at the first base. V is cut back by 2 bases and J by 0 bases, with 11 bases in the junction unmatched.

TCRbeta CDR3 regions were sequenced with the immunoSEQ Assay. After extraction, genomic DNA underwent amplification by bias-controlled multiplex PCR, followed by high-throughput sequencing. For the original study's pipeline: To quantify the absolute abundance of every unique TCRbeta CDR3 region, sequences were collapsed and filtered. T cell fraction was estimated by normalizing TCRbeta template counts to usable DNA, with usable DNA measured through amplification of reference genes found in all nucleated cells. Repertoire TCRs were annotated as SARS-CoV-2-specific when V gene, CDR3 amino acid sequence and J gene were exactly matched to a known reactive TCR set. The reference SARS-CoV-2 TCR set was obtained from MIRA and was filtered for enrichment in COVID-19-positive ImmuneCODE repertoires, whereby public or cross-reactive TCRs were removed. Using the MIRA antigens, annotated TCRs were further analysed by specific ORF or by position within an ORF. Breadth was defined as annotated unique rearrangements over total unique productive rearrangements; depth was the summed frequency of those rearrangements. Group comparisons of TCR breadth used two-sided Wilcoxon rank-sum tests. The clones in this table, taken by TCRdb from immuneACCESS, are in-frame only. Not every clone is retained; where verified, under half of the shortfall comes from an unresolved V gene, and the cause of the rest is unknown. V and J calls and clone size are given by that table; D and trimming were obtained from the DNA. The sample data list over 400,000 clones, and about 91% of these were observed just once. The ten top clones hold 2% to 3% of the sample.

Specimen: peripheral blood, collected in a trial of Ad26.COV2.S vaccine versus placebo. The sequence came from a person between 18 and 60 years old who received the Ad26.COV2.S COVID-19 vaccine or a placebo. The rearrangement combines TRBV5-1 with TRBJ2-3; 11 bases in the junction line up with TRBD2. CDR3 reads: CASSFLGLAGGSSTDTQYF. At the DNA level, the sequence is TGCGCCAGCAGCTTTTTGGGCCTAGCGGGGGGCTCTAGCACAGATACGCAGTATTTT.